The T cell receptor (beta chain) described here comes from a study of blood T cell repertoires in COVID-19. Study background: Whether acute or convalescent, the COVID-19 samples came from the United States, Italy and Spain. T cells, B-cell-depleted T cells, or PBMCs provided the cDNA or gDNA that served as material.

V gave up 0 bases and J gave up 4 bases; unmatched junction bases: 6. Germline V gives CDR1 SGDLS, CDR2 YYNGEE. CDR3 length: 16 residues. Authors' methods: Amplification with reference gene primers provided the estimates of nucleated cell counts. The data were produced by immunoSEQ multiplex PCR, yet TCRdb's version contains in-frame clones alone and is incomplete. That table supplies the V and J calls and clone size; D and trimming were determined from the DNA. The sample yields approximately 72,000 clones, 85% seen once. The sequence derives from a woman of 80 years or more with active or convalescent COVID-19. The sequenced sample consisted of peripheral blood. The chain couples TRBV9 to TRBJ2-1; TRBD2 matches at 8 bases. The CDR3 loop reads CASSVVGSGVYNEQFF. In nucleotides, the CDR3 is TGTGCCAGCAGCGTAGTCGGTAGCGGGGTATACAATGAGCAGTTCTTC.